Given below is one TCR beta chain in context. Its antigen remains unknown. Germline V CDR1 and CDR2: SGHVS, FQNEAQ. The CDR3 consists of 16 residues. The V segment lost 3 bases and the J segment 0 bases; nucleotides outside the gene matches: 8. Per the study methods: Filtering differed because ImmunoSEQ produced junction-only sequences that carried no quality scores. Generated by immunoSEQ multiplex PCR, the TCRdb table keeps only in-frame clones and is missing some. V and J calls plus clone size are reproduced from that table; the DNA served to infer D and trimming. The data hold roughly 2.6 million clones, with approximately 94% observed a single time. These data come from a study of shared clonotypes between healthy human individuals. Across the study: Donor composition was a couple of women and a few men, aged 18 to 49.

Study outcomes and limitations: The study generally estimated greater richness for naive than memory subsets. Rarefaction showed sorted-subset sequencing was incomplete despite large depth.

This receptor was taken from a man aged 18 to 29 in good health. The V and J genes are TRBV7-8 and TRBJ2-7; 7 bases are shared with TRBD1. Specimen: naive CD4+ T cells sorted from blood. Subset given: CD45RA+ positively selected. CDR3 protein: CASSFPPGQSSYEQYF. The CDR3 DNA reads TGTGCCAGCAGCTTCCCCCCGGGACAGAGCTCCTACGAGCAGTACTTC. Filled out from reference TRBV7-8 and TRBJ2-7, the complete variable domain reads GAGVSQSPRYKVAKRGQDVALRCDPISGHVSLFWYQQALGQGPEFLTYFQNEAQLDKSGLPSDRFFAERPEGSVSTLKIQRTQQEDSAVYLCASSFPPGQSSYEQYFGPGTRLTVT.